This T cell receptor (beta chain) emerged from a study of control samples from healthy donors and cancer patients. The CDR3 consists of 17 residues. Unmatched junction bases numbered 8, after V lost 5 bases and J lost 5 bases. Germline lookup yields CDR1 SGHNT and CDR2 YENEEA. The protocol was immunoSEQ multiplex PCR, while the TCRdb copy is restricted to in-frame clones and leaves out a portion. This sample has about 89,000 clones; approximately 89% occur once, and the top ten carry roughly 21%. The source of this sequence is a young man in good health. V gene TRBV11-3 combines with J gene TRBJ2-2; TRBD2 agrees at 13 bases. Sequencing was performed on blood. The DNA for the CDR3 is TGTGCCAGCAGCCGCGGACTAGCGGGGGCTGGAACCGGGGAGCTGTTTTTT. It specifies CASSRGLAGAGTGELFF.